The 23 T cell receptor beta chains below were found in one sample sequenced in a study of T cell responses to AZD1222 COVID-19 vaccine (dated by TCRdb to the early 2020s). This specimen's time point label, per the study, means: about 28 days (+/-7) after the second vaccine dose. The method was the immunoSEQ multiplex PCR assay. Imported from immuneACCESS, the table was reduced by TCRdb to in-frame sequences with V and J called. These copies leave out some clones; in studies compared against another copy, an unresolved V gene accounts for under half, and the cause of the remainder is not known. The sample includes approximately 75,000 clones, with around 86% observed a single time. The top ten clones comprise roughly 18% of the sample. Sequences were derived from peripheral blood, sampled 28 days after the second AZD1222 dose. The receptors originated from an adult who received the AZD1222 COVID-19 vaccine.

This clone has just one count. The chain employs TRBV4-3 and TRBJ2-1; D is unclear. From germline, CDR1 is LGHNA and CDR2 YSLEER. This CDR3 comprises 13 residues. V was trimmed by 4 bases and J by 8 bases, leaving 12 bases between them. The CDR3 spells CASSLVLKDEQFF. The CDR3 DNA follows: TGCGCCAGCAGCCTTGTGCTGAAAGATGAGCAGTTCTTC.

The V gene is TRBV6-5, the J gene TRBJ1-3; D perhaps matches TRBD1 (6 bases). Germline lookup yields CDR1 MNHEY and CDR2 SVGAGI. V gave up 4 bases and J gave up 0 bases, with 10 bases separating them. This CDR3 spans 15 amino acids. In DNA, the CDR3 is TGTGCCAGCAGTTCCTGGACAGACTCTGGAAACACCATATATTTT. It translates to CASSSWTDSGNTIYF.

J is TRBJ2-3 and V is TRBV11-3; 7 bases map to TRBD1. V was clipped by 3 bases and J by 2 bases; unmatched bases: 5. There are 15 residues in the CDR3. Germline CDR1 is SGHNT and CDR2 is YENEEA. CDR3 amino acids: CASSFTGTATDTQYF. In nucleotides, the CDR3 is TGTGCCAGCAGCTTTACCGGGACAGCCACAGATACGCAGTATTTT.

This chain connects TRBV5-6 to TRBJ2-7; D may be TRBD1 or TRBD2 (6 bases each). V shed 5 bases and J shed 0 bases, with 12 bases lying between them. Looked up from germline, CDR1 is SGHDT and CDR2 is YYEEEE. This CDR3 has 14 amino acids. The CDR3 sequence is CASREGGSSYEQYF. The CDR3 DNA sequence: TGTGCCAGCAGGGAGGGGGGAAGCTCCTACGAGCAGTACTTC.

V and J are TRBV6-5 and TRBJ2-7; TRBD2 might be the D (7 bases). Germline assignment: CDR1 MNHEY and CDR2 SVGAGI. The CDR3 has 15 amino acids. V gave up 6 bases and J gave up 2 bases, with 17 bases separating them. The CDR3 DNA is TGTGCCAGCAGACGCATCGGGGGGCTTGCCTACGAGCAGTACTTC. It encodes CASRRIGGLAYEQYF.

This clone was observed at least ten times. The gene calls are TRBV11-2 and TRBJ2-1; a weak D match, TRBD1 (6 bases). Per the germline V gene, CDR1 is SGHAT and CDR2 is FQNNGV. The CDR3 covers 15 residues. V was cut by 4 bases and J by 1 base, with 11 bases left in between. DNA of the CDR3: TGTGCCAGCAGCTCTCGGACAGTGTCCTACAATGAGCAGTTCTTC. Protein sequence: CASSSRTVSYNEQFF.

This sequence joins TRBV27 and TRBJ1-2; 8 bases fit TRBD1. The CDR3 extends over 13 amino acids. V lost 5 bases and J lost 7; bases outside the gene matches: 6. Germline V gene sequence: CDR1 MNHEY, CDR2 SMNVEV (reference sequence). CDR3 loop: CASSLQGATGYTF. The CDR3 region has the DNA TGTGCCAGCAGTCTCCAGGGGGCTACTGGCTACACCTTC.

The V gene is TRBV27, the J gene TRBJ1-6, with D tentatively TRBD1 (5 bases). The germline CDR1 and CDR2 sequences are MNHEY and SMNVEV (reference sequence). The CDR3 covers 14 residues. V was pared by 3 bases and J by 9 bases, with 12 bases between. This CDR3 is CASSFSGMFSPLHF. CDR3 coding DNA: TGTGCCAGCAGTTTCTCAGGGATGTTTTCACCCCTCCACTTT.

For the CDR3, the DNA is TGTGCCAGCAGCTACGCCCGACTAGCGGATTCGACCCAAGAGACCCAGTACTTC. Amino acid sequence: CASSYARLADSTQETQYF. This chain connects TRBV7-8 to TRBJ2-5; 9 bases agree with TRBD2. This CDR3 region has 18 residues. From germline, CDR1 is SGHVS and CDR2 FQNEAQ. The J segment lost 1 base and the V segment lost 4 bases, leaving 13 bases of the junction unmatched.

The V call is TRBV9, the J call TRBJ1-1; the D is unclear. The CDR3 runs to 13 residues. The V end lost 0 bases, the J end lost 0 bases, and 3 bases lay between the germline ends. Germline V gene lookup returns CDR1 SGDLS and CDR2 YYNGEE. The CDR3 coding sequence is TGTGCCAGCAGCGTAGCAGTGAACACTGAAGCTTTCTTT. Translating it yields CASSVAVNTEAFF.

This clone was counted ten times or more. CDR3 protein: CSVEDGELESYEQYF. In nucleotides, the CDR3 is TGCAGCGTTGAAGACGGGGAATTGGAGTCCTACGAGCAGTACTTC. The chain combines TRBV29-1 with TRBJ2-7; D is possibly TRBD2 (5 bases). This CDR3 comprises 15 residues. Germline CDR1 and CDR2: SQVTM and ANQGSEA. Trimming pared 0 bases from V and 1 base from J, leaving 13 bases between.

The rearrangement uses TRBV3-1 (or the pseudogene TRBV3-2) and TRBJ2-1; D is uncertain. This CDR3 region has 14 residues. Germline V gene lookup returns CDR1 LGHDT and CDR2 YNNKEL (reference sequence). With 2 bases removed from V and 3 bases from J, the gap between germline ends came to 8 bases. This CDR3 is CASSQSFGYNEQFF. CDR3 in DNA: TGTGCCAGCAGCCAAAGTTTTGGCTACAATGAGCAGTTCTTC.

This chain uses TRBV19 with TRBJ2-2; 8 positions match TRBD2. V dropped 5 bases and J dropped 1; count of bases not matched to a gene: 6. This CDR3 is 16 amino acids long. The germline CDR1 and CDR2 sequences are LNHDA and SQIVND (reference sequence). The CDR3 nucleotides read TGTGCCAGTAGTCCGTTTAGCGGGGTGAACACCGGGGAGCTGTTTTTT. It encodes CASSPFSGVNTGELFF.

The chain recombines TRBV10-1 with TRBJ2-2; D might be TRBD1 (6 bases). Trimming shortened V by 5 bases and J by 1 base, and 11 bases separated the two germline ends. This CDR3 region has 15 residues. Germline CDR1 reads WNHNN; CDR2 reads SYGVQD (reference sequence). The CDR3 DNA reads TGCGCCAGCAGTTCAGGGGTCCTGAACACCGGGGAGCTGTTTTTT. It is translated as CASSSGVLNTGELFF.

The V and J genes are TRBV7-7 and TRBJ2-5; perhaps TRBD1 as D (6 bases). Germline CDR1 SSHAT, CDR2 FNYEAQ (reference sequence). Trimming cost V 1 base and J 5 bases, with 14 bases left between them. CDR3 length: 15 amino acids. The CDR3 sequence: CASSLGQGSFETQYF. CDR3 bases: TGTGCCAGCAGCTTAGGGCAGGGGAGTTTCGAGACCCAGTACTTC.

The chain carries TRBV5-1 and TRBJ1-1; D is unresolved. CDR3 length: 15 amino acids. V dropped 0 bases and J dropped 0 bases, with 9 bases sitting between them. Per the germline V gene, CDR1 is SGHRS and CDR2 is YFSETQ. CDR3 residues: CASSLDMAVNTEAFF. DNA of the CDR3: TGCGCCAGCAGCTTGGATATGGCTGTGAACACTGAAGCTTTCTTT. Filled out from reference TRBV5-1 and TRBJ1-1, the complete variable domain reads KAGVTQTPRYLIKTRGQQVTLSCSPISGHRSVSWYQQTPGQGLQFLFEYFSETQRNKGNFPGRFSGRQFSNSRSEMNVSTLELGDSALYLCASSLDMAVNTEAFFGQGTRLTVV.

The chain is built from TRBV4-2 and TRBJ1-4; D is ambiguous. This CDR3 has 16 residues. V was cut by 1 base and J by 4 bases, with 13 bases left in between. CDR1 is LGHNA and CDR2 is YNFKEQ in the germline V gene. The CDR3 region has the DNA TGTGCCAGCAGCCAAGTCATGATGGAGTATAATGAAAAACTGTTTTTT. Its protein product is CASSQVMMEYNEKLFF.

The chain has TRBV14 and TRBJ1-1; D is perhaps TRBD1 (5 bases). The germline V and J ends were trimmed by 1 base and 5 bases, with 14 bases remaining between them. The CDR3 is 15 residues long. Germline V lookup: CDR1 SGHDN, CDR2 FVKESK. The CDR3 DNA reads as TGTGCCAGCAGCCAAGTTCCTAAGGAGGGGACTGAAGCTTTCTTT. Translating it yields CASSQVPKEGTEAFF.

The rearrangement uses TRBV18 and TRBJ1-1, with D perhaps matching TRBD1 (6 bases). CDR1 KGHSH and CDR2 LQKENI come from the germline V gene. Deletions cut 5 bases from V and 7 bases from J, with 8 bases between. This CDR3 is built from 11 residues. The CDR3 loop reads CASSRDNEAFF. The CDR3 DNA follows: TGTGCCAGCTCAAGGGACAATGAAGCTTTCTTT.

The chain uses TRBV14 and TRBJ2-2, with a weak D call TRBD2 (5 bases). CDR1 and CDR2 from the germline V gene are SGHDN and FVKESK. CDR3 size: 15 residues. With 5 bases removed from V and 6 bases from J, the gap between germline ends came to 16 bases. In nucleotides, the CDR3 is TGTGCCAGCAGCTTGCGGGCCACCCGACCCGGGGAGCTGTTTTTT. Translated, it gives CASSLRATRPGELFF. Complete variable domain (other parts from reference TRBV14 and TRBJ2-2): EAGVTQFPSHSVIEKGQTVTLRCDPISGHDNLYWYRRVMGKEIKFLLHFVKESKQDESGMPNNRFLAERTGGTYSTLKVQPAELEDSGVYFCASSLRATRPGELFFGEGSRLTVL.

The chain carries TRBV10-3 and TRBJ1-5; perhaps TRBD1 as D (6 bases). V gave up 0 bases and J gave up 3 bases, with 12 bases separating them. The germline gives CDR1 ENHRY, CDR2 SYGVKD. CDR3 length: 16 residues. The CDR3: CAISESRGAVNQPQHF. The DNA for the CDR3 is TGTGCCATCAGTGAGTCGAGGGGGGCCGTCAATCAGCCCCAGCATTTT.

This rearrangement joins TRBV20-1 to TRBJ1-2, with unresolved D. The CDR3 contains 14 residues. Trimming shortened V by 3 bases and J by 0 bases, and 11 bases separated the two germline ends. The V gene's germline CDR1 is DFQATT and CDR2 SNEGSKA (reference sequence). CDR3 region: CSASLPVTNYGYTF. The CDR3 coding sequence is TGCAGTGCTAGTTTGCCAGTGACTAACTATGGCTACACCTTC.

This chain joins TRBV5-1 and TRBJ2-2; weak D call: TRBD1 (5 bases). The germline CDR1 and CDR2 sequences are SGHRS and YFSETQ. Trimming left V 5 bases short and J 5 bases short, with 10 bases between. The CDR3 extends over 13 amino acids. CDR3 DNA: TGCGCCAGCAGTCCAGGGCCAACCGGGGAGCTGTTTTTT. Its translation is CASSPGPTGELFF.